This is a list of T cell receptor beta chains from one sample in a study of T cell repertoires in cytomegalovirus infection. TCRdb re-called the reads with MiXCR, one entry per CDR3 protein. Of more than 250,000 distinct CDR3 sequences in the sample, approximately 25% are singletons; the top ten hold about an eighth. No antigen is known for these receptors. This specimen was cultured PBMCs, taken from culture after CMV antigen stimulation. These receptors originate from a human donor in good health (CMV status not recorded). Some clones in this sample may be carry-over from other donors' samples. Both conserved end residues are part of each CDR3. Each record gives: V gene, J gene, clone size, D gene, CDR3 DNA, CDR3 protein. The D gene is left open where the match is weak. Size tells how often a clone was seen (once, few, many) or the class of an expanded clone, and some rows leave it out.

v_gene: TRBV30
j_gene: TRBJ1-5
abundance: -
d_gene: -
CDR3nt: TGTGCCTGGAGTGGAGGGGACCAGCCCCAGCATTTT
CDR3aa: CAWSGGDQPQHF

v_gene: TRBV7-2
j_gene: TRBJ2-3
abundance: many
d_gene: TRBD2
CDR3nt: TGTGCCAGCAGCTTAGGTCTGACTAGCGGGAGTTCAGATACGCAGTATTTT
CDR3aa: CASSLGLTSGSSDTQYF

v_gene: TRBV5-5
j_gene: TRBJ2-5
abundance: -
d_gene: -
CDR3nt: TGTGCCAGCAGCTTAAGATTGTTGGTTCAAGAGACCCAGTACTTC
CDR3aa: CASSLRLLVQETQYF

v_gene: TRBV25-1
j_gene: TRBJ2-3
abundance: few
d_gene: -
CDR3nt: TGTGCCACTGAAGACAGGTTCTCAGATACGCAGTATTTT
CDR3aa: CATEDRFSDTQYF

v_gene: TRBV11-2
j_gene: TRBJ2-2
abundance: many
d_gene: -
CDR3nt: TGTGCCAGCAGCTTAGACAGGGTCGCCGGGGAGCTGTTTTTT
CDR3aa: CASSLDRVAGELFF

v_gene: TRBV7-2
j_gene: TRBJ2-5
abundance: many
d_gene: TRBD2
CDR3nt: TGTGCCAGCAGCGCTAGCGGGAGGGGGGGAGAGACCCAGTACTTC
CDR3aa: CASSASGRGGETQYF

v_gene: TRBV19
j_gene: TRBJ2-1
abundance: -
d_gene: TRBD2
CDR3nt: TGTGCCAGTAGTATAGGCATAGGGGCGGGAGAGGAGCAGTTCTTC
CDR3aa: CASSIGIGAGEEQFF

v_gene: TRBV3-1
j_gene: TRBJ2-1
abundance: few
d_gene: TRBD2
CDR3nt: TGTGCCAGCAGCCAAGGAGGGAGGGGTTCCTACAATGAGCAGTTCTTC
CDR3aa: CASSQGGRGSYNEQFF

v_gene: TRBV7-8
j_gene: TRBJ2-3
abundance: many
d_gene: -
CDR3nt: TGTGCCAGCAGCTCCTACGGGCAGCTCTCCACAGATACGCAGTATTTT
CDR3aa: CASSSYGQLSTDTQYF

v_gene: TRBV7-9
j_gene: TRBJ2-5
abundance: few
d_gene: -
CDR3nt: TGTGCCAGCAGCTTACTGCTAGACGGGGAGACCCAGTACTTC
CDR3aa: CASSLLLDGETQYF

v_gene: TRBV27
j_gene: TRBJ2-1
abundance: few
d_gene: TRBD2
CDR3nt: TGTGCCAGCAGTTTCCTACTAGCGGGAGCACATGAGCAGTTCTTC
CDR3aa: CASSFLLAGAHEQFF

v_gene: TRBV7-2
j_gene: TRBJ2-5
abundance: many
d_gene: -
CDR3nt: TGTGCCAGCAGCTTAAGTATGGAGACCCAGTACTTC
CDR3aa: CASSLSMETQYF

v_gene: TRBV7-9
j_gene: TRBJ1-1
abundance: -
d_gene: -
CDR3nt: TGTGCCAGCAGGGAGGTCGACGCCACTGAAGCTTTCTTT
CDR3aa: CASREVDATEAFF

v_gene: TRBV10-2
j_gene: TRBJ1-4
abundance: -
d_gene: TRBD1
CDR3nt: TGCGCCAGCAGGCCCTCAACAGGGGATGAAAAACTGTTTTTT
CDR3aa: CASRPSTGDEKLFF

v_gene: TRBV28
j_gene: TRBJ1-2
abundance: few
d_gene: -
CDR3nt: TGTGCCAGCACCCTAGGTCTTTACAATGGCTACACCTTC
CDR3aa: CASTLGLYNGYTF

v_gene: TRBV29-1
j_gene: TRBJ1-1
abundance: -
d_gene: -
CDR3nt: TGCAGCGTGAAGGGGGGTAGGGGGAACACTGAAGCTTTCTTT
CDR3aa: CSVKGGRGNTEAFF

v_gene: TRBV19
j_gene: TRBJ2-3
abundance: few
d_gene: TRBD2
CDR3nt: TGTGCCAGTAGTATAGGACTAGCGGGAGGCTGGAATACGCAGTATTTT
CDR3aa: CASSIGLAGGWNTQYF

v_gene: TRBV11-2
j_gene: TRBJ2-1
abundance: few
d_gene: -
CDR3nt: TGTGCCAGCAGCCCCCCAAGTTCGTACAATGAGCAGTTCTTC
CDR3aa: CASSPPSSYNEQFF

v_gene: TRBV7-9
j_gene: TRBJ2-7
abundance: few
d_gene: -
CDR3nt: TGTGCCAGCAGCTTAGAAGGGCTAGCGAACGAGCAGTACTTC
CDR3aa: CASSLEGLANEQYF

v_gene: TRBV7-2
j_gene: TRBJ2-2
abundance: many
d_gene: TRBD2
CDR3nt: TGTGCCAGCAGCTTATCGGGTTTAGCGGGAGGGCCCCACACCGGGGAGCTGTTTTTT
CDR3aa: CASSLSGLAGGPHTGELFF

v_gene: TRBV29-1
j_gene: TRBJ2-1
abundance: -
d_gene: TRBD2
CDR3nt: TGCAGCGTCCCCAGGGAGGGCACCTACAATGAGCAGTTCTTC
CDR3aa: CSVPREGTYNEQFF

v_gene: TRBV10-2
j_gene: TRBJ2-2
abundance: few
d_gene: -
CDR3nt: TGCGCCAGCAGGGGTTGGACTCAGAACACCGGGGAGCTGTTTTTT
CDR3aa: CASRGWTQNTGELFF

v_gene: TRBV4-1
j_gene: TRBJ1-1
abundance: -
d_gene: -
CDR3nt: TGCGCCAGCAGCCGGACTCCGGGTTGGTCGGCTTTCTTT
CDR3aa: CASSRTPGWSAFF

v_gene: TRBV29-1
j_gene: TRBJ2-1
abundance: few
d_gene: TRBD1
CDR3nt: TGCAGCGTTGAAAAGGGACAGGCTCCCAATGAGCAGTTCTTC
CDR3aa: CSVEKGQAPNEQFF

v_gene: TRBV28
j_gene: TRBJ1-4
abundance: -
d_gene: -
CDR3nt: TGTGCCAGCAGCCAGTCAGGGACGGATGAAAAACTGTTTTTT
CDR3aa: CASSQSGTDEKLFF

v_gene: TRBV11-3
j_gene: TRBJ2-1
abundance: -
d_gene: -
CDR3nt: TGTGCCAGCAGCTCGGGACTCCGGTCGGGACGATACAATGAGCAGTTCTTC
CDR3aa: CASSSGLRSGRYNEQFF

v_gene: TRBV4-3
j_gene: TRBJ2-5
abundance: -
d_gene: -
CDR3nt: TGCGCCAGCAGCCCCTGCAAGCAGGACCAAGAGACCCAGTACTTC
CDR3aa: CASSPCKQDQETQYF

v_gene: TRBV4-1
j_gene: TRBJ2-1
abundance: once
d_gene: -
CDR3nt: TGCGCCAGCAGCCTTTCCCCCAGGCCTGGGGATGAGCAGTTCTTC
CDR3aa: CASSLSPRPGDEQFF

v_gene: TRBV11-2
j_gene: TRBJ2-3
abundance: -
d_gene: -
CDR3nt: TGTGCCAGCAGCTTAGGCCCGGCCGAGACAGATACGCAGTATTTT
CDR3aa: CASSLGPAETDTQYF

v_gene: TRBV19
j_gene: TRBJ1-1
abundance: few
d_gene: -
CDR3nt: TGTGCCAGTAGTACCCACTCGGGGGGGAGCACTGAAGCTTTCTTT
CDR3aa: CASSTHSGGSTEAFF

v_gene: TRBV11-2
j_gene: TRBJ1-1
abundance: -
d_gene: TRBD1
CDR3nt: TGTGCCAGCAGCCGAATCCGGGACAGCTACCCGAACACTGAAGCTTTCTTT
CDR3aa: CASSRIRDSYPNTEAFF

v_gene: TRBV6-2/TRBV6-3
j_gene: TRBJ2-1
abundance: few
d_gene: -
CDR3nt: TGTGCCAGCAGTTACTCCTCGCGTGAGCAGTTCTTC
CDR3aa: CASSYSSREQFF

v_gene: TRBV24-1
j_gene: TRBJ1-2
abundance: -
d_gene: TRBD1
CDR3nt: TGTGCCACCAGTGATTCGTGGGGACAGAGGAACTATGGCTACACCTTC
CDR3aa: CATSDSWGQRNYGYTF

v_gene: TRBV12-3/TRBV12-4
j_gene: TRBJ2-6
abundance: -
d_gene: TRBD1
CDR3nt: TGTGCCGGAGGGACAGGCAGCTCTGGGGCCAACGTCCTGACTTTC
CDR3aa: CAGGTGSSGANVLTF

v_gene: TRBV19
j_gene: TRBJ1-1
abundance: -
d_gene: -
CDR3nt: TGTGCCAGTAGTATAAAGAGAGGGACGGAAGCTTTCTTT
CDR3aa: CASSIKRGTEAFF

v_gene: TRBV7-8
j_gene: TRBJ1-2
abundance: many
d_gene: -
CDR3nt: TGTGCCAGCAGCCCGGACAGACTAAACAACTATGGCTACACCTTC
CDR3aa: CASSPDRLNNYGYTF

v_gene: TRBV7-8
j_gene: TRBJ2-1
abundance: many
d_gene: TRBD2
CDR3nt: TGTGCCAGCAGGGAGGCGGGAGGACCCTACAATGAGCAGTTCTTC
CDR3aa: CASREAGGPYNEQFF

v_gene: TRBV12-3/TRBV12-4
j_gene: TRBJ1-1
abundance: few
d_gene: TRBD1
CDR3nt: TGTGCCAGCAGTTTCGGGACAGGGGGTGAAGCTTTCTTT
CDR3aa: CASSFGTGGEAFF

v_gene: TRBV10-3
j_gene: TRBJ2-4
abundance: -
d_gene: -
CDR3nt: TGTGCCATCAGTGAGTCGGCGCTCCTAGCCAAAAACATTCAGTACTTC
CDR3aa: CAISESALLAKNIQYF

v_gene: TRBV12-3/TRBV12-4
j_gene: TRBJ1-1
abundance: -
d_gene: TRBD1
CDR3nt: TGTGCCAGCACCAGGACAGGGAGCATGAACACTGAAGCTTTCTTT
CDR3aa: CASTRTGSMNTEAFF

v_gene: TRBV4-1
j_gene: TRBJ2-2
abundance: once
d_gene: TRBD1
CDR3nt: TGCGCCAGCAGCCAAGAACAGGGGGCCGGGGAGCTGTTTTTT
CDR3aa: CASSQEQGAGELFF

v_gene: TRBV6-5
j_gene: TRBJ1-2
abundance: -
d_gene: -
CDR3nt: TGTGCCAGCAGTTACAATCAGCGTTATGGCTACACCTTC
CDR3aa: CASSYNQRYGYTF

v_gene: TRBV6-2/TRBV6-3
j_gene: TRBJ2-1
abundance: -
d_gene: TRBD2
CDR3nt: TGTGCCAGCAGCCCCCTCGGCGGGAGCAGGGATGAGCAGTTCTTC
CDR3aa: CASSPLGGSRDEQFF

v_gene: TRBV28
j_gene: TRBJ2-4
abundance: -
d_gene: -
CDR3nt: TGTGCCAGCAGTTTAGAGGGGAACCTCCTAGCCAAAAACATTCAGTACTTC
CDR3aa: CASSLEGNLLAKNIQYF

v_gene: TRBV2
j_gene: TRBJ2-1
abundance: -
d_gene: -
CDR3nt: TGTGCCAGCAGCGGACGGGACGGCCGCTCCTACAATGAGCAGTTCTTC
CDR3aa: CASSGRDGRSYNEQFF

v_gene: TRBV10-3
j_gene: TRBJ1-5
abundance: few
d_gene: -
CDR3nt: TGTGCCCCTAAGACACTAGATAGGAATCAGCCCCAGCATTTT
CDR3aa: CAPKTLDRNQPQHF

v_gene: TRBV2
j_gene: TRBJ2-7
abundance: -
d_gene: -
CDR3nt: TGTGCCAGCAGAGAGCTAGAGGGGGGGAGATACGAGCAGTACTTC
CDR3aa: CASRELEGGRYEQYF

v_gene: TRBV27
j_gene: TRBJ1-5
abundance: many
d_gene: TRBD1
CDR3nt: TGTGCCAGCAGCCCAAAACACAGGGGTCAGCCCCAGCATTTT
CDR3aa: CASSPKHRGQPQHF

v_gene: TRBV7-2
j_gene: TRBJ2-3
abundance: many
d_gene: -
CDR3nt: TGTGCCAGCAGCTTAGATTGGGGGAGTGATACGCAGTATTTT
CDR3aa: CASSLDWGSDTQYF

v_gene: TRBV3-1
j_gene: TRBJ1-1
abundance: -
d_gene: -
CDR3nt: TGTGCCAGCAACCTTGAGGGATACACTGAAGCTTTCTTT
CDR3aa: CASNLEGYTEAFF

v_gene: TRBV27
j_gene: TRBJ1-2
abundance: -
d_gene: -
CDR3nt: TGTGCCAGCAGTTTATTTAATTCCCCGACAGGCGATGGCTACACCTTC
CDR3aa: CASSLFNSPTGDGYTF

v_gene: TRBV5-5
j_gene: TRBJ2-1
abundance: -
d_gene: -
CDR3nt: TGTGCCAGCAGCTTGATACAGGGTGGGTCCAATGAGCAGTTCTTC
CDR3aa: CASSLIQGGSNEQFF